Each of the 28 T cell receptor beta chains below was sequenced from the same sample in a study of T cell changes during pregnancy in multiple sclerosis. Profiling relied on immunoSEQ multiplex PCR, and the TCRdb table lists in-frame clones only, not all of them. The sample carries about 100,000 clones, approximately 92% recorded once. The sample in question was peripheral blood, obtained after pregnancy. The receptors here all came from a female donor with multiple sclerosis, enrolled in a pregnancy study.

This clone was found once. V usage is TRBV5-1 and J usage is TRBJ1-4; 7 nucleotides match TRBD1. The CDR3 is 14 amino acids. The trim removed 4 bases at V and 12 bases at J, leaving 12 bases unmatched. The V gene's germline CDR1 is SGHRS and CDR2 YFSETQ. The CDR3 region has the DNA TGCGCCAGCAGCGAGACAGGGTCCGTTGAGCAACTGTTTTTT. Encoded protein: CASSETGSVEQLFF.

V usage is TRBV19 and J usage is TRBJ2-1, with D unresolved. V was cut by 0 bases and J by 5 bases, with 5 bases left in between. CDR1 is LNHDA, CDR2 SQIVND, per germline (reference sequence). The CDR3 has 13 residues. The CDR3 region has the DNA TGTGCCAGTAGTATAGACTCAGACAATGAGCAGTTCTTC. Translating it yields CASSIDSDNEQFF.

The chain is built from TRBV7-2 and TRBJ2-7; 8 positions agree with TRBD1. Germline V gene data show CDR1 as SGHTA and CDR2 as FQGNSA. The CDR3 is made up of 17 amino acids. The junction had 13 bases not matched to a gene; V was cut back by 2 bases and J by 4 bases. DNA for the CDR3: TGTGCCAGCAGCTTACAGAGCGGACAGGGAGGCAGGTACGAGCAGTACTTC. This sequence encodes CASSLQSGQGGRYEQYF.

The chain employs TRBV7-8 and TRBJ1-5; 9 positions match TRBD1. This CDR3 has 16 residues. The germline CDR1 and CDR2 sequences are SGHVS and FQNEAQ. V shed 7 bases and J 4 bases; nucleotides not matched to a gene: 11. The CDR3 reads CASTKLRDRDNQPQHF. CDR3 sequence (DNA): TGTGCCAGCACAAAGCTCCGGGACAGGGATAATCAGCCCCAGCATTTT.

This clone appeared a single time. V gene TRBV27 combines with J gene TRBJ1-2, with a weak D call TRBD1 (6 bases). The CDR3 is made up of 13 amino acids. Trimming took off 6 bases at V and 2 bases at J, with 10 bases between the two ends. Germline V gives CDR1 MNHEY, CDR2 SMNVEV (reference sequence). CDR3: CASRFQGNYGYTF. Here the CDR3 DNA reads TGTGCCAGCAGATTCCAGGGGAACTATGGCTACACCTTC.

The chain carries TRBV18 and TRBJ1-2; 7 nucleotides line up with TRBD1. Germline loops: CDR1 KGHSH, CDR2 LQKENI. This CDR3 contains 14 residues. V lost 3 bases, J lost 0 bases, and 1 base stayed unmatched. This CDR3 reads CASSPGQSNYGYTF. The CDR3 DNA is TGTGCCAGCTCACCGGGACAGTCTAACTATGGCTACACCTTC.

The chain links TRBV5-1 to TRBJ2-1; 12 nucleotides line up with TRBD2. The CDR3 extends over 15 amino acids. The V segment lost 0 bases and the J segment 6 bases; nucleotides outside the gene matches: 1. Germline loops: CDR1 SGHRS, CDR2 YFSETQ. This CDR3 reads CASSLETSGGNEQFF. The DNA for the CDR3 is TGCGCCAGCAGCTTGGAGACTAGCGGGGGCAATGAGCAGTTCTTC.

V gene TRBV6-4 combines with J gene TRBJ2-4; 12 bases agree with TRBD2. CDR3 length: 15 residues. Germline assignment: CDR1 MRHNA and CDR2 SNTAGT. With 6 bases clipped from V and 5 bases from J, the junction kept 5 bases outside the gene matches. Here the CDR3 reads CASSQTSGSENIQYF. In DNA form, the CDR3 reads TGTGCCAGCAGCCAGACTAGCGGGAGTGAAAACATTCAGTACTTC.

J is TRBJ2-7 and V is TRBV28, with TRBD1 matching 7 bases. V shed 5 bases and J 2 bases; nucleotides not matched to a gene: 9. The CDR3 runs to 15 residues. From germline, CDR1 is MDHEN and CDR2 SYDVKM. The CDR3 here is CASSQVPGQTYEQYF. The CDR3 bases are TGTGCCAGCAGTCAAGTGCCGGGACAGACCTACGAGCAGTACTTC. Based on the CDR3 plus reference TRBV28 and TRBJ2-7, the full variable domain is DVKVTQSSRYLVKRTGEKVFLECVQDMDHENMFWYRQDPGLGLRLIYFSYDVKMKEKGDIPEGYSVSREKKERFSLILESASTNQTSMYLCASSQVPGQTYEQYFGPGTRLTVT.

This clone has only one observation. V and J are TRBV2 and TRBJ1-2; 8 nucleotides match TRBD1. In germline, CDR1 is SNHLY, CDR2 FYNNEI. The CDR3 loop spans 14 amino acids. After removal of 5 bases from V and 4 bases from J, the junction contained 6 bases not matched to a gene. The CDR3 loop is CASSTTGVGYGYTF. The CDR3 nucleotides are TGTGCCAGCAGTACGACAGGGGTAGGCTATGGCTACACCTTC. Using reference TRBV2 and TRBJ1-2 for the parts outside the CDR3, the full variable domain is EPEVTQTPSHQVTQMGQEVILRCVPISNHLYFYWYRQILGQKVEFLVSFYNNEISEKSEIFDDQFSVERPDGSNFTLKIRSTKLEDSAMYFCASSTTGVGYGYTFGSGTRLTVV.

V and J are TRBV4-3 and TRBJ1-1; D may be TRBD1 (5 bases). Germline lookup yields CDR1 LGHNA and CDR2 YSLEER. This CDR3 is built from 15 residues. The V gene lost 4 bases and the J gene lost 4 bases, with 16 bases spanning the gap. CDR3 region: CASSLVGRGLTEAFF. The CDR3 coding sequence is TGCGCCAGCAGCCTCGTGGGGCGCGGTCTCACTGAAGCTTTCTTT.

The DNA of the CDR3 is TGTGCCAGCAGCTTAGGTGGGACAGTGACCTACGAGCAGTACTTC. Translating gives CASSLGGTVTYEQYF. The chain couples TRBV11-2 to TRBJ2-7; TRBD1 matches at 7 bases. J lost 2 bases, V lost 1 base, and 5 bases had no gene match. The CDR3 totals 15 residues. Germline-derived CDR1 and CDR2 are SGHAT and FQNNGV.

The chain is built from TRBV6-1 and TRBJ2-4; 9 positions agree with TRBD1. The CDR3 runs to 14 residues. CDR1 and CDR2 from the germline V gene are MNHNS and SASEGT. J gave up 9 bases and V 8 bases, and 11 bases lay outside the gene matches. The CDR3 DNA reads TGTGCCAGCGGGGGGACAGGGCTCCTGTCCATTCAGTACTTC. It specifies CASGGTGLLSIQYF.

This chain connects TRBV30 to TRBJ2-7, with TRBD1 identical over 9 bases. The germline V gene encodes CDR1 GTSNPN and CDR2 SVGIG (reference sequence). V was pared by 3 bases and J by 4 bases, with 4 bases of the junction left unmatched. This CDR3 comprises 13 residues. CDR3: CAWRGQGGYEQYF. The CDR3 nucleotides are TGTGCCTGGAGGGGACAGGGAGGTTACGAGCAGTACTTC.

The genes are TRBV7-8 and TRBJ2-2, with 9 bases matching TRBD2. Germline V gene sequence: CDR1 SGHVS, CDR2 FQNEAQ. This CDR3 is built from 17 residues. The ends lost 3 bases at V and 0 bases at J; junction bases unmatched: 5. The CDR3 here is CASSLALAGSNTGELFF. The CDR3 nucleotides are TGTGCCAGCAGCTTGGCCCTAGCGGGATCGAACACCGGGGAGCTGTTTTTT.

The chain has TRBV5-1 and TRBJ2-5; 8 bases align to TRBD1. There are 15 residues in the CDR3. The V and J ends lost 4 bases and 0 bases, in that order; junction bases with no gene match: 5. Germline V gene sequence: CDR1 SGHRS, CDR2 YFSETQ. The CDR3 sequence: CASSPRTGNQETQYF. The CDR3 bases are TGCGCCAGCAGCCCCCGGACAGGGAACCAAGAGACCCAGTACTTC.

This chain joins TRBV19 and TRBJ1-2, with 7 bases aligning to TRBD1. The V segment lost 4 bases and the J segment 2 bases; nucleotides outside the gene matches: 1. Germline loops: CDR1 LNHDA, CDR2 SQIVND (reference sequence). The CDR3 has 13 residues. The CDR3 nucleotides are TGTGCCAGTAGTACGACAGGGAACTATGGCTACACCTTC. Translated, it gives CASSTTGNYGYTF. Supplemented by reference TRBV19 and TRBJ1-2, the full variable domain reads DGGITQSPKYLFRKEGQNVTLSCEQNLNHDAMYWYRQDPGQGLRLIYYSQIVNDFQKGDIAEGYSVSREKKESFPLTVTSAQKNPTAFYLCASSTTGNYGYTFGSGTRLTVV.

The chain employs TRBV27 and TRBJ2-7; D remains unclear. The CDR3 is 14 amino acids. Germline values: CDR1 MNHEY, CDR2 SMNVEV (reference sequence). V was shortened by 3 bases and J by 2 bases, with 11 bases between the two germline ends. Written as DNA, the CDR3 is TGTGCCAGCAGTTTGTCAGCGTTTGCCTACGAGCAGTACTTC. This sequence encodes CASSLSAFAYEQYF.

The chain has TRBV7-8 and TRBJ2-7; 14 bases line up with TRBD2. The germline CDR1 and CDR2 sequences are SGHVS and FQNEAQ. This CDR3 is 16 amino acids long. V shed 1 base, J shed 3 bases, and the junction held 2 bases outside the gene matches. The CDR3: CASSLGGLAGDYEQYF. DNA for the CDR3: TGTGCCAGCAGCTTAGGGGGACTAGCGGGGGACTACGAGCAGTACTTC.

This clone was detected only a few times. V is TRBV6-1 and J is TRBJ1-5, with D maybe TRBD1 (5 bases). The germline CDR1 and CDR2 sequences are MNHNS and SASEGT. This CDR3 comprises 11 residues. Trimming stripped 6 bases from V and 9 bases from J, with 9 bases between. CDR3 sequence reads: CASRGQGPQHF. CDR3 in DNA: TGTGCCAGCAGGGGTCAGGGGCCCCAGCATTTT.

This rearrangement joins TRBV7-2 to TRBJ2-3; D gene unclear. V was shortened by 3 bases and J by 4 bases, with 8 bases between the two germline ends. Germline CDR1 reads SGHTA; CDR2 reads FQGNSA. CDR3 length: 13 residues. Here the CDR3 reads CASSLSAADTQYF. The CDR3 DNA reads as TGTGCCAGCAGCTTGAGTGCGGCAGATACGCAGTATTTT.

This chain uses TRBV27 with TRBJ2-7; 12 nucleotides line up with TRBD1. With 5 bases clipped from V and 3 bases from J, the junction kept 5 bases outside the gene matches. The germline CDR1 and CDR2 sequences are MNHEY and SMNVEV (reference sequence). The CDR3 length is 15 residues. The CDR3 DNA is TGTGCCAGCAGTCCAGGGACAGGGGGCATCTACGAGCAGTACTTC. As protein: CASSPGTGGIYEQYF.

CDR3 nucleotides: TGTGCCAGCTCACTCGACAGGGGGGGCTACGAGCAGTACTTC. Amino acid sequence: CASSLDRGGYEQYF. The chain is built from TRBV18 and TRBJ2-7, with 9 positions matching TRBD1. Germline V CDR1 and CDR2: KGHSH, LQKENI. This CDR3 is 14 amino acids long. V shed 4 bases, J shed 3 bases, and the junction held 4 bases outside the gene matches.

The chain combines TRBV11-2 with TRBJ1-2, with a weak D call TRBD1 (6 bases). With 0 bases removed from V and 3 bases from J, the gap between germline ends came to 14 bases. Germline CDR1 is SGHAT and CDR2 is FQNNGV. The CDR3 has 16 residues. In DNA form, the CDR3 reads TGTGCCAGCAGCTTAGAGGTCGGGCAGGGGTACTATGGCTACACCTTC. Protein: CASSLEVGQGYYGYTF.

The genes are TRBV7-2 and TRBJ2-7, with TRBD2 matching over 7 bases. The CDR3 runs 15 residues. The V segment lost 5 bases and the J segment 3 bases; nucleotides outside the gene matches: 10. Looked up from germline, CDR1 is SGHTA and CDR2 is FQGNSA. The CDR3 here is CASSDPGTTRYEQYF. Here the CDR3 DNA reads TGTGCCAGCAGCGATCCCGGGACTACACGCTACGAGCAGTACTTC. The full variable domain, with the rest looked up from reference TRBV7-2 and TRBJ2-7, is GAGVSQSPSNKVTEKGKDVELRCDPISGHTALYWYRQSLGQGLEFLIYFQGNSAPDKSGLPSDRFSAERTGGSVSTLTIQRTQQEDSAVYLCASSDPGTTRYEQYFGPGTRLTVT.

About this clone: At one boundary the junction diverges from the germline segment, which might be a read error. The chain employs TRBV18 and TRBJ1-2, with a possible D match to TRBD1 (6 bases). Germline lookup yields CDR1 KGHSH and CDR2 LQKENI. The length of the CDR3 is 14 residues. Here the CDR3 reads CASSPPDSPAGYTF. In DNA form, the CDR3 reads TGTGCCAGCTCCCCACCGGACAGCCCAGCTGGCTACACCTTC.

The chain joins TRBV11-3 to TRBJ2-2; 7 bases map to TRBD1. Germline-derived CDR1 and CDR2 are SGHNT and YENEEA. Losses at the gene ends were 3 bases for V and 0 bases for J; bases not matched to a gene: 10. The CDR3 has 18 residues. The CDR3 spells CASSFGSTGTANTGELFF. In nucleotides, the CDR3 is TGTGCCAGCAGCTTCGGGTCTACCGGGACAGCGAACACCGGGGAGCTGTTTTTT.

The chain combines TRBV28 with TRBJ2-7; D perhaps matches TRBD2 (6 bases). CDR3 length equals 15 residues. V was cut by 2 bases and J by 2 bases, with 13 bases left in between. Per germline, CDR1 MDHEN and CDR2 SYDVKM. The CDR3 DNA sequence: TGTGCCAGCAGTTTAGGACTATCCCTCGCCTACGAGCAGTACTTC. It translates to CASSLGLSLAYEQYF. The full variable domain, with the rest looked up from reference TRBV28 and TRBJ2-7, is DVKVTQSSRYLVKRTGEKVFLECVQDMDHENMFWYRQDPGLGLRLIYFSYDVKMKEKGDIPEGYSVSREKKERFSLILESASTNQTSMYLCASSLGLSLAYEQYFGPGTRLTVT.